This T cell receptor beta chain emerged from a study of blood T cell repertoires in COVID-19. Background on the study: T cells, B-cell-depleted T cells, or PBMCs provided the cDNA or gDNA that served as material.

In germline, CDR1 is MGHDK, CDR2 SYGVNS. The CDR3 has 17 residues. The V and J ends lost 1 base and 8 bases, in that order; junction bases with no gene match: 11. Authors' methods: How many nucleated cells were present was estimated from reference gene primer amplification. Clones were sequenced by immunoSEQ multiplex PCR, and TCRdb holds only the in-frame ones, with some missing. V, J and clone size reflect that table, while D and trimming were determined from the DNA. This sample has about 270,000 clones, with around 90% found just once. Participants, about 18 to 100 years old, spanned around 26 US areas. Researchers sorted participants into cohorts using their self-reported clinical history.

The receptor comes from a woman in her twenties or thirties with acute COVID-19. The genes are TRBV25-1 and TRBJ2-1, with 10 bases matching TRBD1. The sample consisted of PBMCs or T cells enriched from blood (not recorded which). The CDR3 DNA reads as TGTGCCAGCAGTGAATTGGGGACAGGGGCCGTGAAGGATGAGCAGTTCTTC. This sequence encodes CASSELGTGAVKDEQFF. Supplemented by reference TRBV25-1 and TRBJ2-1, the full variable domain reads EADIYQTPRYLVIGTGKKITLECSQTMGHDKMYWYQQDPGMELHLIHYSYGVNSTEKGDLSSESTVSRIRTEHFPLTLESARPSHTSQYLCASSELGTGAVKDEQFFGPGTRLTVL.